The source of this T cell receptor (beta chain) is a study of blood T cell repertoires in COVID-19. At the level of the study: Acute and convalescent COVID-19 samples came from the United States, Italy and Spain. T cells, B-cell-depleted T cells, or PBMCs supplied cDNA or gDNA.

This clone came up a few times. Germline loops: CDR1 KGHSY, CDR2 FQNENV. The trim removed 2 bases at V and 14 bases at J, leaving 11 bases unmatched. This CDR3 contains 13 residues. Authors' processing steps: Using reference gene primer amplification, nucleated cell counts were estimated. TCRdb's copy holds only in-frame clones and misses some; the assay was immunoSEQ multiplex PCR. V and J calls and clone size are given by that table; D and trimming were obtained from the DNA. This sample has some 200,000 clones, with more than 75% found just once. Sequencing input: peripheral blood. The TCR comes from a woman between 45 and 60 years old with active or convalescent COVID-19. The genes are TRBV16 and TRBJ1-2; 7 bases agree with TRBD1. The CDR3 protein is CASSQGGQRVGTF. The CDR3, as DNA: TGTGCCAGCAGCCAAGGGGGACAGCGGGTCGGGACCTTC.